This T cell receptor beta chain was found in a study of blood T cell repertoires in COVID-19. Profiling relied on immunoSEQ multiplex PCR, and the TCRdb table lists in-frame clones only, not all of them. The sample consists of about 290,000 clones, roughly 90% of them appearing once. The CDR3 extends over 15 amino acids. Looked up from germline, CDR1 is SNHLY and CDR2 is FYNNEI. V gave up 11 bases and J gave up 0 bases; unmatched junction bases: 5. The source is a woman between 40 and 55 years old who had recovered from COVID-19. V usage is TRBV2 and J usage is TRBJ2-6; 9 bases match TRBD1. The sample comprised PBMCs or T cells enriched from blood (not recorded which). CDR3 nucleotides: TGTGCCGGCAAGACAGGGGGCTCTGGGGCCAACGTCCTGACTTTC. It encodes CAGKTGGSGANVLTF.